This paragraph reports one T cell receptor (beta chain). No antigen is known for it. CD8+ and CD4+ T cells from blood underwent TCR beta sequencing. The data derive from a study of CD8 T cells in Susac syndrome. The wider study: Roughly 6 sequenced Susac syndrome patients had clinically active disease, while under ten were in remission.

Germline loops: CDR1 MDHEN, CDR2 SYDVKM. This CDR3 spans 14 amino acids. Between the trimmed V and J ends, which lost 8 bases and 3 bases, there was a span of 17 bases. An input of about 0.45 to 1 ug of RNA was subjected to reverse transcription using random hexamers. Each CDR3 protein gets one entry after TCRdb re-called the immunoSEQ multiplex PCR reads with MiXCR. The sample has approximately 190,000 distinct CDR3 sequences; over 90% are singletons. Findings and caveats of the study: Clonal expansion of CD8+ cells in Susac peaked in TEMRA cells (and in active patients).

The genes are TRBV28 and TRBJ2-7; D perhaps matches TRBD2 (5 bases). Sequencing used CD8+ T cells from PBMCs. The sequence was obtained from a human donor with Susac syndrome. CDR3 DNA sequence: TGTGCCAGCGCCGGAGAGAGCGGTAGCTACGAGCAGTACTTC. Protein sequence: CASAGESGSYEQYF.